What follows are 26 T cell receptor beta chains derived from one specimen sequenced in a study of cytomegalovirus exposure and HLA in healthy donors. It was with 60 Vbeta and 13 Jbeta primers that the PCR ran. TCRdb keeps only in-frame clones here, not all; method: immunoSEQ multiplex PCR. The sample includes about 190,000 clones. Sample: PBMCs. These receptor sequences come from a woman aged 30 to 39 in good health and CMV-seropositive.

The chain employs TRBV27 and TRBJ2-3; no reliable D call. CDR1 and CDR2 from the germline V gene are MNHEY and SMNVEV (reference sequence). This CDR3 has 14 amino acids. V was trimmed by 4 bases and J by 2 bases, leaving 10 bases between them. The CDR3 DNA follows: TGTGCCAGCAGTTCAGCAGGATTCACAGATACGCAGTATTTT. Residues: CASSSAGFTDTQYF.

The V gene is TRBV28, the J gene TRBJ1-2; TRBD1 matches at 9 bases. This CDR3 comprises 15 residues. CDR1 MDHEN and CDR2 SYDVKM come from the germline V gene. With V trimmed by 6 bases and J by 3 bases, 8 bases remained unmatched. Here the CDR3 DNA reads TGTGCCAGCAGCCCAACAGGGGGCAAGGACTATGGCTACACCTTC. Translation gives CASSPTGGKDYGYTF.

The chain links TRBV2 to TRBJ1-5; no clear D. The CDR3 sequence is 13 residues long. V dropped 7 bases and J dropped 0 bases, with 7 bases sitting between them. From germline, CDR1 is SNHLY and CDR2 FYNNEI. The CDR3 spells CASKTVSNQPQHF. The DNA of the CDR3 is TGTGCCAGCAAAACGGTTAGCAATCAGCCCCAGCATTTT.

V gene TRBV5-1 combines with J gene TRBJ2-1; 11 positions agree with TRBD2. Per germline, CDR1 SGHRS and CDR2 YFSETQ. V trimming: 2 bases; J trimming: 6 bases; junction bases outside the gene matches: 7. CDR3 length: 16 residues. The CDR3 DNA is TGCGCCAGCAGCTTTTCTCTAGCGGGAGGAGGCAATGAGCAGTTCTTC. This codes for CASSFSLAGGGNEQFF.

The J gene is TRBJ1-5, the V gene TRBV7-8; the D gene is possibly TRBD1 (5 bases). Per the germline V gene, CDR1 is SGHVS and CDR2 is FQNEAQ. The CDR3 consists of 14 residues. The V end lost 0 bases, the J end lost 5 bases, and 8 bases lay between the germline ends. The CDR3, as DNA: TGTGCCAGCAGCTTAGCACAGGCCCATCAGCCCCAGCATTTT. It codes for CASSLAQAHQPQHF.

V is TRBV6-5 and J is TRBJ2-7, with TRBD2 identical over 7 bases. The CDR3 runs 15 residues. Trimming cost V 0 bases and J 2 bases; bases outside gene matches: 4. CDR1 and CDR2 (germline): MNHEY, SVGAGI. The CDR3 DNA is TGTGCCAGCAGTTACTCCCGGGACTATCCCTACGAGCAGTACTTC. Its translation: CASSYSRDYPYEQYF.

V is TRBV4-2 and J is TRBJ1-6; perhaps TRBD1 as D (5 bases). Trimming stripped 0 bases from V and 0 bases from J, with 12 bases between. CDR1 and CDR2 (germline): LGHNA, YNFKEQ. This CDR3 spans 18 amino acids. CDR3 nucleotides: TGTGCCAGCAGCCAAGAAGGGGACGGGAGCTCCTATAATTCACCCCTCCACTTT. Translated, it gives CASSQEGDGSSYNSPLHF.

This chain joins TRBV25-1 and TRBJ1-1; D not resolved. Germline loops: CDR1 MGHDK, CDR2 SYGVNS. Trimming cost V 6 bases and J 1 base, with 9 bases left between them. The CDR3 contains 13 residues. CDR3 residues: CASRSTANTEAFF. The CDR3, as DNA: TGTGCCAGCAGATCGACTGCGAACACTGAAGCTTTCTTT.

This chain uses TRBV7-6 with TRBJ2-7; D is possibly TRBD2 (6 bases). This CDR3 is 18 amino acids long. Looked up from germline, CDR1 is SGHVS and CDR2 is FNYEAQ. V was trimmed by 2 bases and J by 3 bases, leaving 23 bases between them. The CDR3 bases are TGTGCCAGCAGCTTATGGGCGTTCGATGCGGGAAAGAACTACGAGCAGTACTTC. Its translation is CASSLWAFDAGKNYEQYF.

The J gene is TRBJ1-2, the V gene TRBV28; D unclear. Trimming removed 4 bases from V and 7 bases from J, with 10 bases in between. Germline lookup yields CDR1 MDHEN and CDR2 SYDVKM. The CDR3 has 12 residues. CDR3 amino acids: CASSSVSGGYTF. CDR3 bases: TGTGCCAGCAGTTCGGTCTCCGGTGGCTACACCTTC.

The rearrangement uses TRBV18 and TRBJ2-7; 7 bases match TRBD2. This CDR3 has 13 residues. From germline, CDR1 is KGHSH and CDR2 LQKENI. The V gene end was trimmed by 4 bases and the J gene end by 6 bases; junction bases not matched to a gene: 6. CDR3 loop: CASSREGRAEQYF. In DNA, the CDR3 is TGTGCCAGCTCACGGGAGGGGCGGGCCGAGCAGTACTTC.

The CDR3 DNA reads as TGTGCCAGCAGCTTGGTGCAGGGGGCGCGGGTTGGCTACACCTTC. Its translation: CASSLVQGARVGYTF. This rearrangement joins TRBV5-6 to TRBJ1-2; 8 bases line up with TRBD1. The CDR3 consists of 15 residues. From germline, CDR1 is SGHDT and CDR2 YYEEEE. The V and J ends lost 0 bases and 7 bases, in that order; junction bases with no gene match: 8.

This rearrangement joins TRBV5-1 to TRBJ2-3; 13 nucleotides line up with TRBD2. V shed 4 bases and J 4 bases; nucleotides not matched to a gene: 6. The germline CDR1 and CDR2 sequences are SGHRS and YFSETQ. This CDR3 contains 16 residues. The CDR3 nucleotides are TGCGCCAGCAGCATCGGACTAGCGGGAGCGGCAGATACGCAGTATTTT. Amino acid sequence: CASSIGLAGAADTQYF. Using reference TRBV5-1 and TRBJ2-3 for the parts outside the CDR3, the full variable domain is KAGVTQTPRYLIKTRGQQVTLSCSPISGHRSVSWYQQTPGQGLQFLFEYFSETQRNKGNFPGRFSGRQFSNSRSEMNVSTLELGDSALYLCASSIGLAGAADTQYFGPGTRLTVL.

In nucleotides, the CDR3 is TGTGCCAGCAGCGTAGTAGGGGCAAGCTCCTACAATGAGCAGTTCTTC. Translating it yields CASSVVGASSYNEQFF. This chain joins TRBV9 and TRBJ2-1; possible D gene TRBD1, 5 bases. V was trimmed by 0 bases and J by 0 bases, leaving 10 bases between them. The CDR3 covers 16 residues. Germline CDR1 reads SGDLS; CDR2 reads YYNGEE.

This CDR3 reads CASSLTVDQPQHF. The CDR3 region has the DNA TGCGCCAGCAGCTTGACAGTTGATCAGCCCCAGCATTTT. The chain uses TRBV5-1 and TRBJ1-5; D call uncertain. V lost 1 base and J lost 5, with 7 bases in between. There are 13 residues in the CDR3. Germline CDR1 SGHRS, CDR2 YFSETQ.

The CDR3 here is CASSVTGGDNYGYTF. The DNA for the CDR3 is TGTGCCAGCAGTGTCACGGGGGGGGACAACTATGGCTACACCTTC. The chain carries TRBV6-4 and TRBJ1-2, with D perhaps TRBD1 (5 bases). CDR1 and CDR2 from the germline V gene are MRHNA and SNTAGT. The CDR3 length is 15 residues. V gave up 4 bases and J gave up 2 bases, with 14 bases separating them.

The chain couples TRBV28 to TRBJ2-7; 8 bases line up with TRBD1. The CDR3 length is 13 residues. Looked up from germline, CDR1 is MDHEN and CDR2 is SYDVKM. J was trimmed by 4 bases and V by 9 bases; bases with no gene match: 8. In DNA, the CDR3 is TGTGCCAGTCGACAGGGGAGAGAGTACGAGCAGTACTTC. This translates into CASRQGREYEQYF.

The chain joins TRBV5-1 to TRBJ2-5, with D maybe TRBD2 (6 bases). Per germline, CDR1 SGHRS and CDR2 YFSETQ. Trimming left V 2 bases short and J 1 base short, with 9 bases between. This CDR3 region has 14 residues. CDR3 bases: TGCGCCAGCAGCTTTCTAGCGACCCAAGAGACCCAGTACTTC. This codes for CASSFLATQETQYF. The full variable domain, completed using reference TRBV5-1 and TRBJ2-5, is KAGVTQTPRYLIKTRGQQVTLSCSPISGHRSVSWYQQTPGQGLQFLFEYFSETQRNKGNFPGRFSGRQFSNSRSEMNVSTLELGDSALYLCASSFLATQETQYFGPGTRLLVL.

The chain carries TRBV12-1 and TRBJ2-7; TRBD2 is taken as the D call from the table, unchecked against the DNA. TRBV12-1 is tagged as a pseudogene. The CDR3 loop spans 15 amino acids. Here the CDR3 DNA reads TGTGCCAGCCGACGGACTCGGCAGCCGGACTACGAGCAGTACTTC. It yields the protein CASRRTRQPDYEQYF.

The V gene is TRBV29-1, the J gene TRBJ1-1, with TRBD1 identical over 8 bases. There are 12 residues in the CDR3. The J segment lost 4 bases and the V segment lost 7 bases, leaving 5 bases of the junction unmatched. CDR1 and CDR2 from the germline V gene are SQVTM and ANQGSEA. CDR3 amino acids: CSANTGGTEAFF. CDR3 sequence (DNA): TGCAGCGCAAATACAGGGGGCACTGAAGCTTTCTTT. Full variable domain (rest looked up from reference TRBV29-1 and TRBJ1-1): SAVISQKPSRDICQRGTSLTIQCQVDSQVTMMFWYRQQPGQSLTLIATANQGSEATYESGFVIDKFPISRPNLTFSTLTVSNMSPEDSSIYLCSANTGGTEAFFGQGTRLTVV.

CDR3 sequence (DNA): TGTGCCAGCAGCTTGGGAGGGACAGGAAATCAGCCCCAGCATTTT. Translated: CASSLGGTGNQPQHF. The V call is TRBV5-6, the J call TRBJ1-5, with TRBD1 matching 8 bases. Germline CDR1 reads SGHDT; CDR2 reads YYEEEE. This CDR3 has 15 residues. The V and J ends lost 0 bases and 4 bases, in that order; junction bases with no gene match: 3.

The V gene is TRBV9, the J gene TRBJ2-5; 12 nucleotides match TRBD1. Trimming at V came to 3 bases and at J to 4 bases, leaving 10 bases not matched to a gene. Germline V lookup: CDR1 SGDLS, CDR2 YYNGEE. The CDR3 is 17 residues long. DNA of the CDR3: TGTGCCAGCAGCGCCCTGTCGGGGACAGGGGGCGGAGAGACCCAGTACTTC. Its protein product is CASSALSGTGGGETQYF.

The rearrangement links TRBV4-2 to TRBJ1-3, with 10 positions matching TRBD1. The germline V gene encodes CDR1 LGHNA and CDR2 YNFKEQ. V lost 4 bases and J lost 0; bases outside the gene matches: 6. The CDR3 extends over 17 amino acids. The CDR3 coding sequence is TGTGCCAGCAGCCTTGGACAGGGGGGCCCCTCTGGAAACACCATATATTTT. Encoded protein: CASSLGQGGPSGNTIYF.

The rearrangement links TRBV27 to TRBJ1-1, with 7 bases that match TRBD1. Germline V CDR1 and CDR2: MNHEY, SMNVEV (reference sequence). With 6 bases clipped from V and 7 bases from J, the junction kept 5 bases outside the gene matches. The CDR3 has 12 residues. CDR3 sequence reads: CASSPQGVEAFF. CDR3 nucleotide sequence: TGTGCCAGCAGCCCGCAGGGGGTTGAAGCTTTCTTT.

V usage is TRBV15 and J usage is TRBJ1-1; D is possibly TRBD1 (5 bases). CDR1 LNHNV and CDR2 YYDKDF come from the germline V gene (reference sequence). This CDR3 spans 13 amino acids. V lost 8 bases and J 0 bases, leaving 10 bases between the germline ends. CDR3 amino acids: CATQGHMNTEAFF. CDR3 bases: TGTGCCACCCAGGGCCACATGAACACTGAAGCTTTCTTT.

The chain recombines TRBV4-1 with TRBJ1-2, with D uncertain. Germline-derived CDR1 and CDR2 are MGHRA and YSYEKL. V was clipped by 0 bases and J by 13 bases, with 15 bases between them. The CDR3 is 13 amino acids. This chain's CDR3 is CASSQDLQAPVTF. The DNA of the CDR3 is TGCGCCAGCAGCCAAGATCTCCAGGCGCCCGTCACCTTC.